This passage covers 9 T cell receptor beta chains from one sample sequenced in a study of response to subunit inactivated influenza vaccine. TCRdb analysed the RT-PCR reads with MiXCR anew, one entry per CDR3 protein. The sample yields about 480,000 distinct CDR3 sequences, 25% seen once. The source was CD4+ T cells sorted from PBMCs, collected more than 4 days after vaccination. Receptor source: a man aged 45 to 65 who received an inactivated influenza vaccine.

This clonotype was found a few times. The chain employs TRBV6-2 or TRBV6-3 and TRBJ1-1; maybe TRBD1 (5 bases). The CDR3 spans 14 residues. Germline V gives CDR1 MNHEY, CDR2 SVGEGT. Trimming removed 2 bases at V and 0 bases at J, with 7 bases between. CDR3 nucleotides: TGTGCCAGCAGTTACGGCAGGGTGAACACTGAAGCTTTCTTT. The encoded protein is CASSYGRVNTEAFF.

V is TRBV6-2 or TRBV6-3 and J is TRBJ2-1; 9 bases align to TRBD1. The V gene end was trimmed by 8 bases and the J gene end by 0 bases; junction bases not matched to a gene: 23. Germline V gene lookup returns CDR1 MNHEY and CDR2 SVGEGT. This CDR3 is built from 21 residues. CDR3 in amino acids: CASWGDILTGGGSSSYNEQFF. The CDR3, as DNA: TGTGCCAGCTGGGGGGACATCCTGACAGGGGGTGGATCCAGCTCCTACAATGAGCAGTTCTTC.

This clonotype was found a few times. The chain recombines TRBV20-1 with TRBJ1-1, with no clear D. The V end lost 3 bases, the J end lost 13 bases, and 15 bases lay between the germline ends. This CDR3 has 11 amino acids. Germline CDR1 and CDR2: DFQATT and SNEGSKA (reference sequence). CDR3 protein: CSAREGLKSFF. Here the CDR3 DNA reads TGCAGTGCTAGGGAAGGCTTAAAGAGTTTCTTT.

The chain joins TRBV5-6 to TRBJ1-1; D uncertain. V lost 3 bases to trimming and J lost 2 bases, with 5 bases between them. The CDR3 is made up of 12 amino acids. Germline CDR1 SGHDT, CDR2 YYEEEE. CDR3 nucleotides: TGTGCCAGCAGCTCTTTTAACACTGAAGCTTTCTTT. Translating gives CASSSFNTEAFF.

This rearrangement joins TRBV7-8 to TRBJ1-5; D call uncertain. Between the trimmed V and J ends, which lost 6 bases and 5 bases, there was a span of 11 bases. CDR1 and CDR2 (germline): SGHVS, FQNEAQ. The CDR3 loop spans 13 amino acids. In DNA, the CDR3 is TGTGCCAGCAGTCCTACTGGGCATCAGCCCCAGCATTTT. Translated: CASSPTGHQPQHF. The complete variable domain, with remaining parts taken from reference TRBV7-8 and TRBJ1-5, reads GAGVSQSPRYKVAKRGQDVALRCDPISGHVSLFWYQQALGQGPEFLTYFQNEAQLDKSGLPSDRFFAERPEGSVSTLKIQRTQQEDSAVYLCASSPTGHQPQHFGDGTRLSIL.

This clonotype was detected a few times. The CDR3 nucleotides read TGCAGCGTTGACCGGACAGGGTTAGCAGATACGCAGTATTTT. This gives the protein CSVDRTGLADTQYF. The chain links TRBV29-1 to TRBJ2-3, with 8 bases fitting TRBD1. J was trimmed by 4 bases and V by 3 bases; bases with no gene match: 6. Per germline, CDR1 SQVTM and CDR2 ANQGSEA. This CDR3 spans 14 amino acids.

The V gene is TRBV28, the J gene TRBJ2-7, with 8 positions matching TRBD1. Per the germline V gene, CDR1 is MDHEN and CDR2 is SYDVKM. V shed 5 bases, J shed 0 bases, and the junction held 9 bases outside the gene matches. The CDR3 totals 16 residues. The CDR3 loop reads CASSAPGQVNSYEQYF. The CDR3 DNA follows: TGTGCCAGCAGTGCACCGGGACAGGTTAACTCCTACGAGCAGTACTTC.

The rearrangement uses TRBV2 and TRBJ2-2; D is possibly TRBD1 or TRBD2 (5 bases each). V lost 7 bases, J lost 3 bases, and 9 bases lay in between. The CDR3 covers 13 residues. Germline CDR1 and CDR2: SNHLY and FYNNEI. The CDR3 loop reads CASKGRDTGELFF. In nucleotides, the CDR3 is TGTGCCAGCAAGGGGCGGGACACCGGGGAGCTGTTTTTT.

The CDR3 is CASRLGRDTYEQYF. The DNA of the CDR3 is TGTGCCAGCAGGCTGGGGCGGGATACCTACGAGCAGTACTTC. This chain connects TRBV6-1 to TRBJ2-7; D perhaps matches TRBD2 (6 bases). Trimming cost V 6 bases and J 2 bases, with 14 bases left between them. The CDR3 sequence is 14 residues long. Per the germline V gene, CDR1 is MNHNS and CDR2 is SASEGT.